This record looks at one T cell receptor beta chain sequence and its context. What it binds is unknown. The data were taken from a study of response to subunit inactivated influenza vaccine. TCRdb called the RT-PCR reads again in MiXCR, with one record for every CDR3 protein. The repertoire has hundreds of thousands of distinct CDR3 sequences, 15% to 20% of them found once; the top ten carry 2.5% to 3.5%. Overall study results and limits: The authors proposed limited new T cell recruitment per seasonal influenza vaccination.

Specimen: CD4+ T cells sorted from PBMCs, collected less than 30 months after vaccination. This sequence was found in a man aged 50 to 69 who received an inactivated influenza vaccine.

CDR3 loop: CSARPSSGTDTQYF. The CDR3 DNA follows: TGCAGTGCTAGACCATCTAGCGGCACAGATACGCAGTATTTT. The chain couples TRBV20-1 to TRBJ2-3; D may be TRBD2 (6 bases). The V gene's germline CDR1 is DFQATT and CDR2 SNEGSKA (reference sequence). This CDR3 spans 14 amino acids. Trimming shortened V by 2 bases and J by 1 base, and 10 bases separated the two germline ends.